The rows below give T cell receptor beta chains drawn from one sample of a study of shared T cell receptors in the human thymus. Profiling relied on immunoSEQ multiplex PCR, and the TCRdb table lists in-frame clones only, not all of them. This table has 640,000 or so clones, around 87% appearing once. These data were also reused for a study on human thymus T cells.

The sequencing sample was made of thymocytes. The receptors were sampled from a boy less than two years old with a congenital heart defect. CDR3s leave out the opening cysteine and the closing phenylalanine or tryptophan. Fields, in order: J gene, V gene, CDR3 protein.

j_call: TRBJ2-3; v_call: TRBV7-9; cdr3_aa: ASSPRTSGGTDTQY
j_call: TRBJ2-2; v_call: TRBV21-1; cdr3_aa: ASMSGLAGAKNTGELF
j_call: TRBJ1-2; v_call: TRBV9; cdr3_aa: ASSSVPFRYLDGYT
j_call: TRBJ2-7; v_call: TRBV27; cdr3_aa: ASSPNGLATYEQY
j_call: TRBJ1-5; v_call: TRBV19; cdr3_aa: ASSGQGGNQPQH
j_call: TRBJ2-7; v_call: TRBV10-3; cdr3_aa: AISKPPKRETTYEQY
j_call: TRBJ2-6; v_call: TRBV27; cdr3_aa: ASSYASVLRGTSGANVLT
j_call: TRBJ1-6; v_call: TRBV9; cdr3_aa: ASSVEGQDDSPLH
j_call: TRBJ1-2; v_call: TRBV18; cdr3_aa: ASSPQRTGALLANYGYT
j_call: TRBJ2-3; v_call: TRBV28; cdr3_aa: ASSRGLAAKDTQY
j_call: TRBJ1-2; v_call: TRBV6-1; cdr3_aa: ASTPEDRGHYGYT
j_call: TRBJ2-7; v_call: TRBV11-2; cdr3_aa: ASSSHIDGTRGCEQY
j_call: TRBJ1-1; v_call: TRBV7-9; cdr3_aa: ASSLVPGVGLNTEAF
j_call: TRBJ2-2; v_call: TRBV10-3; cdr3_aa: AISVRADTGELF
j_call: TRBJ1-2; v_call: TRBV5-4; cdr3_aa: ASSPADGGGYSGYT
j_call: TRBJ1-2; v_call: TRBV28; cdr3_aa: ASGPLPYGYT
j_call: TRBJ2-7; v_call: TRBV9; cdr3_aa: ASARGGEQY
j_call: TRBJ1-5; v_call: TRBV27; cdr3_aa: ASSGTGGDQPQH